These 18 T cell receptor beta chains came from one sample sequenced in a study of blood T cell repertoires in COVID-19. Assay used: immunoSEQ multiplex PCR; TCRdb lists only in-frame clones, some missing. Altogether tens of thousands of clones are present, more than 65% being singletons, with the ten largest covering approximately 62%. The specimen sequenced was peripheral blood. These receptors were obtained from a man older than 75 with acute or convalescent COVID-19.

The chain carries TRBV2 and TRBJ2-1, with TRBD1 matching over 9 bases. The CDR3 has 15 amino acids. CDR1 is SNHLY and CDR2 is FYNNEI in the germline V gene. V lost 7 bases and J lost 8; bases outside the gene matches: 12. CDR3 DNA sequence: TGTGCCAGCACCCTAGGACAGGGGCCGTCGGATGAGCAGTTCTTC. Translated, it gives CASTLGQGPSDEQFF.

This chain links TRBV19 with TRBJ2-6, with D perhaps TRBD1 (5 bases). The CDR3 extends over 16 amino acids. Trimming pared 7 bases from V and 3 bases from J, leaving 16 bases between. In germline, CDR1 is LNHDA, CDR2 SQIVND (reference sequence). The CDR3: CASKRSGRGGANVLTF. CDR3 DNA: TGTGCCAGTAAGAGGTCAGGGCGTGGTGGGGCCAACGTCCTGACTTTC.

In its sample, this clone was seen a few times. J is TRBJ2-7 and V is TRBV27, with D perhaps matching TRBD2 (6 bases). Trimming removed 0 bases at V and 2 bases at J, with 14 bases between. The CDR3 spans 16 residues. Germline assignment: CDR1 MNHEY and CDR2 SMNVEV (reference sequence). The CDR3 region is CASSLSKGLPPYEQYF. CDR3 DNA: TGTGCCAGCAGTTTATCGAAGGGACTTCCTCCCTACGAGCAGTACTTC.

This clone was seen a single time. The V and J genes are TRBV11-2 and TRBJ2-7; 8 positions match TRBD2. The CDR3 covers 16 residues. V shed 5 bases and J 2 bases; nucleotides not matched to a gene: 11. CDR1 and CDR2 from the germline V gene are SGHAT and FQNNGV. CDR3 protein: CASSLPLAGPPYEQYF. Here the CDR3 DNA reads TGTGCCAGCAGCCTTCCCCTAGCGGGTCCCCCCTACGAGCAGTACTTC.

This clone has ten or more counts. The gene calls are TRBV5-6 and TRBJ1-6; 8 positions agree with TRBD1. V shed 4 bases, J shed 7 bases, and the junction held 7 bases outside the gene matches. Germline-derived CDR1 and CDR2 are SGHDT and YYEEEE. The CDR3 length is 15 residues. CDR3 sequence: CASSRDRYFNSPLHF. CDR3 nucleotide sequence: TGTGCCAGCAGCAGGGACAGGTATTTCAATTCACCCCTCCACTTT.

The chain recombines TRBV12-3 or TRBV12-4 with TRBJ2-5; tentative D call: TRBD1 (6 bases). The length of the CDR3 is 13 residues. V lost 5 bases and J 5 bases, leaving 12 bases between the germline ends. The CDR3 sequence: CASSPRQAETQYF. DNA for the CDR3: TGTGCCAGCAGTCCCAGACAGGCGGAGACCCAGTACTTC.

The J gene is TRBJ2-5, the V gene TRBV14; D is possibly TRBD2 (7 bases). The CDR3 is made up of 17 amino acids. The ends were cut back, 1 base at V and 4 bases at J, with 19 bases in the middle. Germline loops: CDR1 SGHDN, CDR2 FVKESK. The CDR3 DNA reads as TGTGCCAGCAGCCAAGCCTTGGGGGGCGGGAGACGAGAGACCCAGTACTTC. Translated, it gives CASSQALGGGRRETQYF.

The count of this clone is one. Here the CDR3 reads CASKPDRANTEAFF. Written as DNA, the CDR3 is TGTGCCAGCAAACCCGACAGGGCGAACACTGAAGCTTTCTTT. The chain uses TRBV6-6 and TRBJ1-1, with 7 positions matching TRBD1. The CDR3 has 14 residues. Trimming removed 7 bases from V and 1 base from J; junction bases left unmatched: 6. CDR1 and CDR2 from the germline V gene are MNHNY and SVGAGI (reference sequence).

The chain has TRBV24-1 and TRBJ2-1; no reliable D call. Germline V gene sequence: CDR1 KGHDR, CDR2 SFDVKD. The CDR3 length is 15 residues. V was cut by 5 bases and J by 7 bases, with 17 bases left in between. The CDR3 loop reads CATSVPRASWNEQFF. DNA for the CDR3: TGTGCCACCAGTGTCCCTAGAGCGTCATGGAATGAGCAGTTCTTC.

The chain links TRBV7-2 to TRBJ2-1; the D gene is possibly TRBD2 (6 bases). Germline lookup yields CDR1 SGHTA and CDR2 FQGNSA. Trimming took off 2 bases at V and 5 bases at J, with 13 bases between the two ends. CDR3 length: 15 amino acids. CDR3 sequence: CASSLTRGGNNEQFF. The CDR3 DNA sequence: TGTGCCAGCAGCTTAACGCGGGGCGGCAACAATGAGCAGTTCTTC.

The chain couples TRBV7-2 to TRBJ2-5, with D hard to call. The V and J ends lost 0 bases and 5 bases respectively, with 4 bases between them. CDR1 SGHTA and CDR2 FQGNSA come from the germline V gene. This CDR3 region has 12 residues. The CDR3 DNA is TGTGCCAGCAGCTTAGCGCGGGAGACCCAGTACTTC. Encoded protein: CASSLARETQYF.

The chain couples TRBV7-2 to TRBJ1-2; 7 bases align to TRBD1. Germline CDR1 and CDR2: SGHTA and FQGNSA. This CDR3 spans 15 amino acids. V shed 1 base, J shed 7 bases, and the junction held 9 bases outside the gene matches. The CDR3, as DNA: TGTGCCAGCAGCTTAGAGTTGGCAGGGGGAGGTGGCTACACCTTC. Translated, it gives CASSLELAGGGGYTF.

The V gene is TRBV19, the J gene TRBJ2-1; D may be TRBD1 (6 bases). CDR1 and CDR2 (germline): LNHDA, SQIVND (reference sequence). V was cut by 5 bases and J by 12 bases, with 14 bases left in between. This CDR3 comprises 12 residues. CDR3 in DNA: TGTGCCAGTAGTTTCGACAGGAGAAGGCAGTTCTTC. Protein product: CASSFDRRRQFF.

This chain links TRBV5-1 with TRBJ1-3; D possibly corresponds to TRBD1 (6 bases). Germline V gene lookup returns CDR1 SGHRS and CDR2 YFSETQ. Deletions cut 1 base from V and 2 bases from J, with 13 bases between. This CDR3 comprises 16 residues. The chain's CDR3 is CASSLTPQGTGNTIYF. The DNA for the CDR3 is TGCGCCAGCAGCTTGACCCCCCAGGGGACTGGAAACACCATATATTTT.

The J gene is TRBJ2-7, the V gene TRBV7-8, with 8 bases that match TRBD1. The CDR3 spans 15 residues. The trim removed 6 bases at V and 6 bases at J, leaving 13 bases unmatched. Per germline, CDR1 SGHVS and CDR2 FQNEAQ. In nucleotides, the CDR3 is TGTGCCAGCAGGATCGGGGACAGGTGGGCGGGCGAGCAGTACTTC. Translating gives CASRIGDRWAGEQYF.

This chain links TRBV27 with TRBJ1-2; D is ambiguous. The V gene's germline CDR1 is MNHEY and CDR2 SMNVEV (reference sequence). V shed 5 bases and J shed 9 bases, with 10 bases lying between them. This CDR3 spans 11 amino acids. The CDR3 spells CASSGHSSYTF. CDR3 coding DNA: TGTGCCAGCAGTGGGCACTCTAGCTACACCTTC.

This chain connects TRBV11-2 to TRBJ2-6, with a possible D match to TRBD2 (5 bases). In germline, CDR1 is SGHAT, CDR2 FQNNGV. This CDR3 contains 15 residues. V dropped 5 bases and J dropped 4 bases, with 12 bases sitting between them. The CDR3 nucleotides read TGTGCCAGCAGCCCTTTAACGGGGGGGGCCAACGTCCTGACTTTC. Its protein product is CASSPLTGGANVLTF.

This clone appeared a single time. This chain links TRBV18 with TRBJ2-7; D unclear. The CDR3 length is 14 residues. Germline lookup yields CDR1 KGHSH and CDR2 LQKENI. V lost 3 bases and J lost 1, with 10 bases in between. DNA for the CDR3: TGTGCCAGCTCACCCCAGGAAGGTTCCTACGAGCAGTACTTC. This encodes CASSPQEGSYEQYF.